Presented here are 32 T cell receptor beta chains from one specimen sequenced in a study of T cell responses to AZD1222 COVID-19 vaccine. The data were produced by immunoSEQ multiplex PCR, yet TCRdb's version contains in-frame clones alone and is incomplete. The table shows about 180,000 clones, with over 80% occurring only once. Sequences were derived from peripheral blood, sampled on day 0 of AZD1222 vaccination. All receptors come from an adult in good health.

This rearrangement joins TRBV3-1 (or the pseudogene TRBV3-2) to TRBJ2-6; no clear D gene. There are 15 residues in the CDR3. V lost 7 bases, J lost 1 base, and 11 bases lay in between. Looked up from germline, CDR1 is LGHDT and CDR2 is YNNKEL (reference sequence). The CDR3 loop is CASTVLGSGANVLTF. The CDR3 DNA reads TGTGCCAGCACGGTGTTAGGGTCTGGGGCCAACGTCCTGACTTTC.

The gene calls are TRBV3-1 (or the pseudogene TRBV3-2) and TRBJ1-2; maybe TRBD1 (6 bases). Trimming pared 0 bases from V and 10 bases from J, leaving 12 bases between. Germline CDR1 reads LGHDT; CDR2 reads YNNKEL (reference sequence). The CDR3 is 13 amino acids. The CDR3 DNA reads TGTGCCAGCAGCCAAGATTCTGGGGGCGTCTACACCTTC. Encoded protein: CASSQDSGGVYTF.

Here the CDR3 reads CASSLEGQPQHF. The CDR3 region has the DNA TGTGCCAGCAGTTTAGAGGGTCAGCCCCAGCATTTT. The chain carries TRBV28 and TRBJ1-5; D gene uncertain. The germline CDR1 and CDR2 sequences are MDHEN and SYDVKM. Deletions cut 2 bases from V and 6 bases from J, with 5 bases between. This CDR3 contains 12 residues. The full variable domain, in which reference TRBV28 and TRBJ1-5 provide the parts outside the CDR3, is DVKVTQSSRYLVKRTGEKVFLECVQDMDHENMFWYRQDPGLGLRLIYFSYDVKMKEKGDIPEGYSVSREKKERFSLILESASTNQTSMYLCASSLEGQPQHFGDGTRLSIL.

V gene TRBV19 combines with J gene TRBJ1-4, with TRBD1 matching over 9 bases. Trimming removed 5 bases from V and 0 bases from J; junction bases left unmatched: 4. The germline V gene encodes CDR1 LNHDA and CDR2 SQIVND (reference sequence). The CDR3 totals 16 residues. This chain's CDR3 is CASSADRGATNEKLFF. The CDR3, as DNA: TGTGCCAGTAGTGCGGACAGGGGCGCAACTAATGAAAAACTGTTTTTT.

This clone occurred once. The chain links TRBV28 to TRBJ1-1; D unresolved. Trimming removed 4 bases from V and 5 bases from J, with 20 bases in between. CDR3 size: 16 residues. Germline CDR1 reads MDHEN; CDR2 reads SYDVKM. The CDR3 sequence is CASSSSNWGFGTEAFF. For the CDR3, the DNA is TGTGCCAGCAGTTCTTCAAATTGGGGATTCGGGACTGAAGCTTTCTTT.

The CDR3 loop reads CATSESTGGANQPQHF. CDR3 nucleotides: TGTGCCACCAGTGAATCGACAGGGGGCGCGAATCAGCCCCAGCATTTT. This chain joins TRBV24-1 and TRBJ1-5; 10 bases fit TRBD1. Losses at the gene ends were 4 bases for V and 4 bases for J; bases not matched to a gene: 6. From germline, CDR1 is KGHDR and CDR2 SFDVKD. The CDR3 runs 16 residues.

This clone was observed a single time. The chain has TRBV30 and TRBJ2-7; tentative D call: TRBD1 (6 bases). This CDR3 spans 16 amino acids. Trimming removed 1 base at V and 0 bases at J, with 16 bases between. Per germline, CDR1 GTSNPN and CDR2 SVGIG (reference sequence). The CDR3 region has the DNA TGTGCCTGGAGTGCCCGGGGACACAGGAGCTCCTACGAGCAGTACTTC. Encoded protein: CAWSARGHRSSYEQYF.

This clone came up a few times. Different DNA sequences within this sample yield the same CDR3. V gene TRBV20-1 combines with J gene TRBJ1-1; D is unresolved. Between the trimmed V and J ends, which lost 1 base and 3 bases, there was a span of 3 bases. This CDR3 contains 11 residues. Germline-derived CDR1 and CDR2 are DFQATT and SNEGSKA (reference sequence). The CDR3 protein is CSARGDTEAFF. CDR3 sequence (DNA): TGCAGTGCTAGAGGGGACACTGAAGCTTTCTTT.

The rearrangement joins TRBV11-2 to TRBJ1-2, with 7 positions matching TRBD1. This CDR3 has 14 residues. V gave up 3 bases and J gave up 6 bases; unmatched junction bases: 7. Germline values: CDR1 SGHAT, CDR2 FQNNGV. The chain's CDR3 is CASSFTGQTNGYTF. The CDR3 nucleotides read TGTGCCAGCAGCTTCACGGGACAGACCAATGGCTACACCTTC.

This chain uses TRBV14 with TRBJ1-4; TRBD1 matches at 8 bases. CDR1 is SGHDN and CDR2 is FVKESK in the germline V gene. V shed 4 bases, J shed 0 bases, and the junction held 10 bases outside the gene matches. This CDR3 region has 18 residues. CDR3 sequence reads: CASSPRQGRMATNEKLFF. In DNA, the CDR3 is TGTGCCAGCAGCCCCCGACAGGGGCGGATGGCAACTAATGAAAAACTGTTTTTT.

In this sample, this clone turned up a few times. V gene TRBV12-1 combines with J gene TRBJ2-7; TRBD2, as called in the table, went unchecked against the DNA. TRBV12-1 is marked as a pseudogene. CDR3 length equals 18 residues. The CDR3 DNA sequence: TGTGCCAGCAGCTTTTGGTCGTCGCCGGGACTACACTTAGATGAGCAGTACTTC. Translating it yields CASSFWSSPGLHLDEQYF.

The rearrangement uses TRBV5-3 and TRBJ1-4; D is perhaps TRBD1 (6 bases). TRBV5-3 has ORF status, its function being uncertain. Trimming removed 1 base from V and 3 bases from J, with 16 bases in between. The CDR3 has 17 amino acids. The CDR3: CARSLSTHGQPNEKLFF. As DNA, the CDR3 is TGTGCCAGAAGCTTGTCGACCCATGGACAGCCTAATGAAAAACTGTTTTTT.

The V gene is TRBV27, the J gene TRBJ1-2, with TRBD1 matching over 8 bases. The CDR3 length is 13 residues. Trimming removed 2 bases from V and 8 bases from J; junction bases left unmatched: 4. In germline, CDR1 is MNHEY, CDR2 SMNVEV (reference sequence). The CDR3 DNA follows: TGTGCCAGCAGTTTACAGGGGGCGGGCGGCTACACCTTC. Protein: CASSLQGAGGYTF.

This chain connects TRBV7-3 to TRBJ2-1; no definite D call. Germline CDR1 is SGHTA and CDR2 is FQGTGA. The CDR3 extends over 13 amino acids. V was clipped by 2 bases and J by 13 bases, with 15 bases between them. The CDR3 DNA reads as TGTGCCAGCAGCTTACCCCCCTTGCCTGTTCAGTTCTTC. It encodes CASSLPPLPVQFF.

J is TRBJ2-1 and V is TRBV6-4; D remains ambiguous. The length of the CDR3 is 15 residues. CDR1 MRHNA and CDR2 SNTAGT come from the germline V gene. V was trimmed by 2 bases and J by 4 bases, leaving 12 bases between them. CDR3 protein: CASSDPNSEYNEQFF. The CDR3 nucleotides are TGTGCCAGCAGTGACCCCAACTCGGAGTACAATGAGCAGTTCTTC.

The chain employs TRBV30 and TRBJ1-1; TRBD1 might be the D (5 bases). This CDR3 spans 12 amino acids. V lost 2 bases and J lost 7, with 11 bases in between. From germline, CDR1 is GTSNPN and CDR2 SVGIG (reference sequence). The CDR3 protein is CAWSPGGGEAFF. CDR3 bases: TGTGCCTGGAGTCCTGGGGGAGGTGAAGCTTTCTTT.

This chain uses TRBV6-6 with TRBJ1-4, with a tentative D call TRBD1 (6 bases). CDR3 length: 17 amino acids. With 5 bases removed from V and 0 bases from J, the gap between germline ends came to 16 bases. Germline V lookup: CDR1 MNHNY, CDR2 SVGAGI (reference sequence). The CDR3 DNA reads TGTGCCAGCAGTCCGCAGAGGGGGACTGCAACTAATGAAAAACTGTTTTTT. Translating it yields CASSPQRGTATNEKLFF.

This clone appeared a single time. J is TRBJ1-6 and V is TRBV6-2 or TRBV6-3; 8 nucleotides align to TRBD1. This CDR3 comprises 15 residues. The ends lost 5 bases at V and 9 bases at J; junction bases unmatched: 9. CDR1 is MNHEY and CDR2 is SVGEGT in the germline V gene. The CDR3: CASSPRTGRSSPLHF. The CDR3, as DNA: TGTGCCAGCAGTCCCCGGACAGGGCGGTCTTCACCCCTCCACTTT.

This clone appeared once. CDR3 loop: CASSLKFGGDYGYTF. DNA for the CDR3: TGTGCCAGCAGCTTAAAATTCGGGGGTGACTATGGCTACACCTTC. The rearrangement links TRBV5-8 to TRBJ1-2; D might be TRBD1 (5 bases). With 2 bases removed from V and 3 bases from J, the gap between germline ends came to 14 bases. CDR1 and CDR2 from the germline V gene are SGHTS and YDEGEE. CDR3 length: 15 amino acids.

The chain links TRBV7-9 to TRBJ1-2; a possible D gene is TRBD1 (5 bases). Trimming stripped 1 base from V and 1 base from J, with 10 bases between. This CDR3 has 15 residues. Germline V gene lookup returns CDR1 SEHNR and CDR2 FQNEAQ (reference sequence). Here the CDR3 reads CASSLGAGINYGYTF. CDR3 DNA: TGTGCCAGCAGCTTAGGGGCAGGGATTAACTATGGCTACACCTTC.

The CDR3 protein is CASSLTSGGDSSYEQYF. Written as DNA, the CDR3 is TGTGCCAGCAGCCTCACCAGCGGGGGGGATAGCTCCTACGAGCAGTACTTC. V usage is TRBV7-8 and J usage is TRBJ2-7, with 10 bases aligning to TRBD2. Germline V lookup: CDR1 SGHVS, CDR2 FQNEAQ. The CDR3 sequence is 17 residues long. V lost 5 bases to trimming and J lost 0 bases; unmatched junction nucleotides: 10.

The genes are TRBV30 and TRBJ1-4; 8 bases are a match to TRBD1. The V gene end was trimmed by 2 bases and the J gene end by 7 bases; junction bases not matched to a gene: 9. The germline V gene has CDR1 GTSNPN and CDR2 SVGIG (reference sequence). The CDR3 has 15 residues. The CDR3 region is CAWSTRTGSGEKLFF. The DNA for the CDR3 is TGTGCCTGGAGTACCCGGACAGGGTCTGGTGAAAAACTGTTTTTT.

The rearrangement joins TRBV5-5 to TRBJ1-1; D might be TRBD1 (5 bases). The V gene lost 1 base and the J gene lost 0 bases, with 25 bases spanning the gap. The germline V gene encodes CDR1 SGHKS and CDR2 YYEKEE (reference sequence). This CDR3 contains 20 residues. CDR3 residues: CASSLFLLAGTVNMNTEAFF. The CDR3 DNA reads as TGTGCCAGCAGCTTGTTCCTCCTTGCAGGGACGGTGAACATGAACACTGAAGCTTTCTTT.

The chain has TRBV7-2 and TRBJ2-4; D unresolved. There are 15 residues in the CDR3. Germline values: CDR1 SGHTA, CDR2 FQGNSA. V lost 2 bases and J lost 0, with 8 bases in between. In DNA form, the CDR3 reads TGTGCCAGCAGCTTACAGGTCGCAGCCAAAAACATTCAGTACTTC. It codes for CASSLQVAAKNIQYF. The full variable domain, completed using reference TRBV7-2 and TRBJ2-4, is GAGVSQSPSNKVTEKGKDVELRCDPISGHTALYWYRQSLGQGLEFLIYFQGNSAPDKSGLPSDRFSAERTGGSVSTLTIQRTQQEDSAVYLCASSLQVAAKNIQYFGAGTRLSVL.

The V and J genes are TRBV5-6 and TRBJ1-2; D possibly corresponds to TRBD1 (6 bases). The germline gives CDR1 SGHDT, CDR2 YYEEEE. The CDR3 has 15 amino acids. Trimming stripped 5 bases from V and 0 bases from J, with 14 bases between. The CDR3 nucleotides read TGTGCCAGCAGAAAGGACAGACTCACTAACTATGGCTACACCTTC. Protein sequence: CASRKDRLTNYGYTF.

This clone was picked up one time. This chain links TRBV6-2 or TRBV6-3 with TRBJ2-7, with D possibly called TRBD1 or TRBD2 (6 bases each). V dropped 4 bases and J dropped 4 bases, with 20 bases sitting between them. This CDR3 has 16 residues. CDR1 and CDR2 (germline): MNHEY, SVGEGT. The CDR3 DNA reads as TGTGCCAGCAGTTCCCTCGGCGGGACAAGAGGTTACGAGCAGTACTTC. Translated: CASSSLGGTRGYEQYF.

The chain is built from TRBV29-1 and TRBJ1-3; D is unresolved. The germline V and J ends were trimmed by 4 bases and 0 bases, with 4 bases remaining between them. This CDR3 spans 12 amino acids. CDR1 is SQVTM, CDR2 ANQGSEA, per germline. CDR3 in amino acids: CSVGSSGNTIYF. The CDR3 bases are TGCAGCGTTGGGAGCTCTGGAAACACCATATATTTT.

The rearrangement joins TRBV7-2 to TRBJ2-5; D perhaps matches TRBD2 (6 bases). Trimming removed 0 bases from V and 5 bases from J, with 13 bases in between. From germline, CDR1 is SGHTA and CDR2 FQGNSA. This CDR3 has 15 amino acids. This CDR3 reads CASSLALGGRETQYF. The CDR3 DNA is TGTGCCAGCAGCTTAGCGCTGGGGGGTCGGGAGACCCAGTACTTC.

V gene TRBV9 combines with J gene TRBJ1-3; TRBD1 agrees at 7 bases. There are 18 residues in the CDR3. Trimming cost V 0 bases and J 4 bases; bases outside gene matches: 13. CDR1 is SGDLS, CDR2 YYNGEE, per germline. The CDR3 bases are TGTGCCAGCAGCGTAGATCCCCCGGGACAGACGGCAGGAAACACCATATATTTT. It encodes CASSVDPPGQTAGNTIYF.

V usage is TRBV6-5 and J usage is TRBJ2-7, with unresolved D. This CDR3 contains 13 residues. The ends were cut back, 5 bases at V and 6 bases at J, with 14 bases in the middle. The germline V gene encodes CDR1 MNHEY and CDR2 SVGAGI. The CDR3 is CASSTSNGREQYF. CDR3 DNA sequence: TGTGCCAGCAGTACCTCTAATGGTCGCGAGCAGTACTTC.

The chain uses TRBV30 and TRBJ2-7; D is perhaps TRBD1 (6 bases). Germline CDR1 GTSNPN, CDR2 SVGIG (reference sequence). Between the trimmed V and J ends, which lost 6 bases and 2 bases, there was a span of 14 bases. The length of the CDR3 is 13 residues. CDR3 residues: CACTQGFAYEQYF. CDR3 coding DNA: TGTGCCTGTACTCAGGGGTTCGCCTACGAGCAGTACTTC.

This clone was recorded only once. The chain has TRBV11-2 and TRBJ2-3; 10 bases align to TRBD2. The CDR3 covers 15 residues. The J segment lost 13 bases and the V segment lost 1 base, leaving 11 bases of the junction unmatched. Germline CDR1 and CDR2: SGHAT and FQNNGV. CDR3 loop: CASSLAGLAGDQEYF. The CDR3 nucleotides are TGTGCCAGCAGCTTAGCGGGGCTAGCGGGAGATCAGGAGTATTTT.